This section outlines one TCR beta chain sequence together with its context. Its specific antigen is unknown. The input lacks base qualities; no much larger clone sits a single base away. Samples from volunteer blood donors who had recovered from COVID-19 were contributed by a second Seattle source. Collaborating institutions collected whole blood in K2EDTA tubes following their own protocols. For TCRbeta analysis, collaborators shipped samples in one of three forms: frozen whole blood, isolated PBMCs, or DNA extracted from either of those sample types. This specimen comes from a study of blood T cell repertoires in COVID-19 (TCRdb year 2020). A note on the overall study: Collaborator samples came from the United States, Italy and Spain and covered acute and convalescent phases of COVID-19. The material from the prospective study consisted of cDNA or gDNA derived from T cells, B-cell-depleted T cells, or PBMCs. Subjects who had been exposed to COVID-19, were actively infected with it, or had recovered from it provided the deeply sampled blood TCRbeta repertoires that made up the dataset. The repertoires were released in a freely available public database meant as a resource for research on the immune response to SARS-CoV-2. The samples were drawn from two sources: the first 160 participants of the ongoing ImmuneRACE study, and 950 to 1,500 subjects contributed by 6 global collaborators. The sample metadata nearly always contained a de-identified subject ID, COVID-19 status, age in years and sex. Where available, HLA class I and class II types were taken from metadata supplied by the sample provider and were not determined by assay-based typing.

The CDR3 runs 14 amino acids, cysteine and phenylalanine included. Only the CDR3 DNA stays, 42 bases, in frame from base 1. As encoded in the germline V gene (reference sequence), CDR1 is LNHDA while CDR2 is SQIVND. From V the trimming removes 6 bases and from J it removes 5 bases, while the gene matches leave 9 bases of the junction unaccounted for. General study outcomes and caveats: The amount of clinical and demographic metadata varied by source and participant and was provided uncurated.

TCRbeta CDR3 regions were amplified from genomic DNA by means of the immunoSEQ Assay, a bias-controlled multiplex PCR. In the source study's methods: The number of nucleated cells in each sample was estimated by amplification of reference gene primers within the assay. To quantify the absolute abundance of each unique TCRbeta CDR3 rearrangement, sequence reads were collapsed and filtered. For each sample, productive Simpson clonality was calculated as the square root of Simpson's diversity index across productive rearrangements. Drawn from immuneACCESS, this table holds only the in-frame rearrangements with V and J called that TCRdb kept. Clones are partly lost; checked studies trace under half to an unresolved V gene and leave the rest unexplained. The V and J calls and clone size were taken over from that table, and D and trimming were inferred from the DNA. For this sample the table gives 110,000 or so clones, of which roughly nine tenths were detected only once. 7.5% to 9% of the sample lies in the top ten.

This sequence was found in an older man who had recovered from COVID-19. In this chain, TRBV19 is recombined with TRBJ2-5; 7 middle bases align to TRBD1. Sequencing was carried out using peripheral blood. The nucleotide sequence reads as follows: TGTGCCAGTAGAGAACACAGGGGAACCGAGACCCAGTACTTC. It specifies CASREHRGTETQYF.